This T cell receptor beta chain was captured by sequencing in a study of follicular helper T cells after annual influenza vaccination. Overall study: For some subjects, blood spans the 2013-2014, 2014-2015 and 2015-2016 annual vaccinations. Findings and caveats of the study: Productive TCRB sequences came from only about 9.5-20% of cells. Successive annual vaccinations recalled a recurrent oligoclonal ICOS+CD38+ cTfh response with influenza-specific clonotypes.

Documented time point: 2014-2015 season, 7 days after vaccination. TCRB was sequenced at Survey level resolution. Produced via immunoSEQ multiplex PCR; TCRdb's table is partial and in-frame only. Of 15,000 or so clones detected, about four fifths appear once; the ten largest clones hold about 1.3%. V was pared by 7 bases and J by 5 bases, with 8 bases of the junction left unmatched. The germline V gene has CDR1 LNHDA and CDR2 SQIVND (reference sequence). The CDR3 has 15 amino acids. Of note for this clone: Its antigen is not known.

The source of this sequence is an adult who received the influenza vaccine. V gene TRBV19 combines with J gene TRBJ1-5; 10 bases align to TRBD1. Sequenced material: CXCR5+ CD38- circulating T follicular helper cells from blood, taken 7 days after influenza vaccination. Subset given: circulating Tfh, non-naive CD4+CXCR5+PD-1+ (ICOS+CD38+ or ICOS-CD38-). CDR3 nucleotide sequence: TGTGCCAGTACCCCGGGACAGGGGCCCCATCAGCCCCAGCATTTT. Translated: CASTPGQGPHQPQHF.